Listed here are 18 T cell receptor beta chains from one sample, sequenced in a study of CD8+CD57+ T cells in acquired aplastic anemia (dated by TCRdb to between 2017 and 2018). Expansion of CD8+CD57+ cells had been shown by flow cytometry in the patients chosen for sequencing. The sample was run on an Illumina HiSeq 2000. Genomic DNA was used as template for profiling of TCR beta VDJ combinations and CDR3 sequences. TCRdb ran its own pipeline on the public reads, namely fastp trimming at Q25 and MiXCR clone calling, and kept in-frame beta chains. Merged by CDR3 protein, the rows form single entries marked with the most common genes and DNA. The sample contains about 200,000 distinct CDR3 sequences, over 55% of them found a single time. The top ten clonotypes cover about three fifths of the sample. Sequencing was done on a sample of sorted CD4+, CD8+, or CD8+CD57+ T cells (not recorded which) from PBMCs. These receptors all come from a human donor with aplastic anemia.

This sequence joins TRBV7-2 and TRBJ2-3, with 7 bases fitting TRBD2. Germline loops: CDR1 SGHTA, CDR2 FQGNSA. This CDR3 region has 16 residues. The V segment lost 5 bases and the J segment 0 bases; nucleotides outside the gene matches: 8. The CDR3 nucleotides are TGTGCCAGCAGCCGGCAAGCGGGAACAAGCACAGATACGCAGTATTTT. Translated, it gives CASSRQAGTSTDTQYF.

This clonotype was picked up one time. This chain connects TRBV5-1 to TRBJ2-3, with 8 bases identical to TRBD2. CDR3 length: 16 amino acids. V shed 4 bases, J shed 2 bases, and the junction held 9 bases outside the gene matches. Germline loops: CDR1 SGHRS, CDR2 YFSETQ. The DNA of the CDR3 is TGCGCCAGCAGCGGGTCTAGCGGGCCTACCACAGATACGCAGTATTTT. It codes for CASSGSSGPTTDTQYF.

V is TRBV5-1 and J is TRBJ2-7, with 9 bases that match TRBD1. Losses at the gene ends were 4 bases for V and 2 bases for J; bases not matched to a gene: 10. The CDR3 sequence is 16 residues long. Germline values: CDR1 SGHRS, CDR2 YFSETQ. The CDR3 region has the DNA TGCGCCAGCAGCCCGTACACCGGGACAGGGACCTACGAGCAGTACTTC. Encoded protein: CASSPYTGTGTYEQYF.

This clonotype was counted a few times. The junction departs from the called germline gene at one end, perhaps through a read error. The chain couples TRBV7-7 to TRBJ2-7, with D possibly matching TRBD2 (5 bases). The germline V gene encodes CDR1 SSHAT and CDR2 FNYEAQ (reference sequence). The length of the CDR3 is 13 residues. Here the CDR3 DNA reads TGTGCTAGCAGCCGGGATCCGAGCAATGAGCAGTACTTC. It codes for CASSRDPSNEQYF.

V and J are TRBV6-5 and TRBJ1-1; 9 bases align to TRBD1. This CDR3 contains 18 residues. Germline V gene lookup returns CDR1 MNHEY and CDR2 SVGAGI. The junction had 15 bases not matched to a gene; V was cut back by 2 bases and J by 5 bases. CDR3 nucleotide sequence: TGTGCCAGCAGTTACGATACCCTGGGACAGGGTATCGTAACTGAAGCTTTCTTT. Protein product: CASSYDTLGQGIVTEAFF.

This chain connects TRBV9 to TRBJ2-3; 9 bases fit TRBD1. CDR1 and CDR2 from the germline V gene are SGDLS and YYNGEE. CDR3 length equals 15 residues. V lost 3 bases to trimming and J lost 3 bases; unmatched junction nucleotides: 5. Here the CDR3 DNA reads TGTGCCAGCAGCGATGGGACAGGGTTTACAGATACGCAGTATTTT. Encoded protein: CASSDGTGFTDTQYF.

The rearrangement uses TRBV7-9 and TRBJ1-6, with no clear D. Looked up from germline, CDR1 is SEHNR and CDR2 is FQNEAQ (reference sequence). V lost 5 bases, J lost 4 bases, and 12 bases lay in between. The CDR3 loop spans 15 amino acids. CDR3 nucleotides: TGTGCCAGCAGCCAGGTCTCTGGGTATAATTCACCCCTCCACTTT. This translates into CASSQVSGYNSPLHF. The full variable domain, in which reference TRBV7-9 and TRBJ1-6 provide the parts outside the CDR3, is DTGVSQNPRHKITKRGQNVTFRCDPISEHNRLYWYRQTLGQGPEFLTYFQNEAQLEKSRLLSDRFSAERPKGSFSTLEIQRTEQGDSAMYLCASSQVSGYNSPLHFGNGTRLTVT.

This clonotype was found once. This chain connects TRBV5-6 to TRBJ2-7, with 9 bases fitting TRBD2. Germline-derived CDR1 and CDR2 are SGHDT and YYEEEE. The CDR3 loop spans 14 amino acids. Losses at the gene ends were 4 bases for V and 6 bases for J; bases not matched to a gene: 8. The CDR3 DNA sequence: TGTGCCAGCAGCCTGCCGGGACTAGCTTCCGAGCAGTACTTC. Translation: CASSLPGLASEQYF.

This rearrangement joins TRBV15 to TRBJ2-3; D uncertain. V was shortened by 0 bases and J by 2 bases, with 12 bases between the two germline ends. Germline assignment: CDR1 LNHNV and CDR2 YYDKDF (reference sequence). The CDR3 contains 16 residues. The CDR3 sequence: CATSRDRRDFTDTQYF. CDR3 sequence (DNA): TGTGCCACCAGCAGAGATCGCCGAGACTTCACAGATACGCAGTATTTT.

This clonotype was recorded at least ten times. This sequence joins TRBV5-1 and TRBJ2-7; D is tentatively TRBD1 or TRBD2 (6 bases each). Trimming cost V 0 bases and J 0 bases, with 13 bases left between them. The CDR3 has 16 amino acids. In germline, CDR1 is SGHRS, CDR2 YFSETQ. CDR3 amino acids: CASSLAGGLSSYEQYF. The CDR3 nucleotides read TGCGCCAGCAGCTTGGCCGGGGGCCTGTCCTCCTACGAGCAGTACTTC.

This clonotype appeared a few times. V usage is TRBV15 and J usage is TRBJ2-7, with unresolved D. CDR1 LNHNV and CDR2 YYDKDF come from the germline V gene (reference sequence). The CDR3 runs to 13 residues. Trimming stripped 0 bases from V and 2 bases from J, with 5 bases between. DNA for the CDR3: TGTGCCACCAGCAGAGATCCCGCCTACGAGCAGTACTTC. Protein product: CATSRDPAYEQYF.

The chain has TRBV2 and TRBJ1-4; no reliable D call. The germline CDR1 and CDR2 sequences are SNHLY and FYNNEI. The CDR3 is 14 amino acids. The V end lost 5 bases, the J end lost 7 bases, and 14 bases lay between the germline ends. CDR3 in amino acids: CASSLTGRGEKLFF. CDR3 DNA sequence: TGTGCCAGCAGTCTCACCGGCCGGGGTGAAAAACTGTTTTTT.

This chain uses TRBV19 with TRBJ1-2; tentatively, D is TRBD1 (6 bases). Trimming removed 7 bases from V and 0 bases from J, with 18 bases in between. Germline lookup yields CDR1 LNHDA and CDR2 SQIVND (reference sequence). The CDR3 is made up of 16 amino acids. CDR3 residues: CASKPGGGTANYGYTF. In nucleotides, the CDR3 is TGTGCCAGTAAACCGGGGGGGGGCACAGCTAACTATGGCTACACCTTC.

The genes are TRBV4-1 and TRBJ2-1; no clear D gene. CDR3 length equals 12 residues. The germline V gene has CDR1 MGHRA and CDR2 YSYEKL. Trimming removed 4 bases from V and 11 bases from J, with 12 bases in between. CDR3 in amino acids: CASSLHQDQQFF. CDR3 bases: TGCGCCAGCAGCCTTCACCAGGACCAGCAGTTCTTC.

The V call is TRBV29-1, the J call TRBJ1-2; a weak D match, TRBD1 (5 bases). This CDR3 comprises 11 residues. Trimming cost V 7 bases and J 8 bases, with 14 bases left between them. From germline, CDR1 is SQVTM and CDR2 ANQGSEA. The CDR3 loop is CSEGTAGGYTF. CDR3 nucleotide sequence: TGCAGCGAGGGGACGGCCGGGGGCTACACCTTC.

This clonotype was picked up many times. The chain has TRBV5-1 and TRBJ2-6; a weak D match, TRBD1 (5 bases). Trimming removed 4 bases at V and 0 bases at J, with 17 bases between. The CDR3 extends over 18 amino acids. Looked up from germline, CDR1 is SGHRS and CDR2 is YFSETQ. The CDR3 bases are TGCGCCAGCAGCCGAGACCCTACAGGTTACTCTGGGGCCAACGTCCTGACTTTC. It translates to CASSRDPTGYSGANVLTF. The variable domain in full, with the rest retrieved from reference TRBV5-1 and TRBJ2-6, is KAGVTQTPRYLIKTRGQQVTLSCSPISGHRSVSWYQQTPGQGLQFLFEYFSETQRNKGNFPGRFSGRQFSNSRSEMNVSTLELGDSALYLCASSRDPTGYSGANVLTFGAGSRLTVL.

V is TRBV2 and J is TRBJ1-3, with D perhaps TRBD1 (6 bases). V was clipped by 7 bases and J by 4 bases, with 14 bases between them. This CDR3 has 14 residues. CDR1 is SNHLY, CDR2 FYNNEI, per germline. The CDR3 region has the DNA TGTGCCAGCATGAAACAGGGAGTGGGAAACACCATATATTTT. It translates to CASMKQGVGNTIYF.

This clonotype was seen more than once but under ten times. V and J are TRBV24-1 and TRBJ2-6; D gene ambiguous. CDR1 KGHDR and CDR2 SFDVKD come from the germline V gene. The germline V and J ends were trimmed by 5 bases and 0 bases, with 4 bases remaining between them. This CDR3 has 14 residues. In nucleotides, the CDR3 is TGTGCCACCAGTGGGGCCTCTGGGGCCAACGTCCTGACTTTC. This codes for CATSGASGANVLTF.